These 8 T cell receptor beta chains were all obtained from the same sample, sequenced in a study of blood T cell repertoires in COVID-19. Repertoires were generated with immunoSEQ multiplex PCR, while TCRdb's copy carries only in-frame clones and drops some. The sample lists about 230,000 clones; 70% to 90% were seen once. The sequenced sample consisted of peripheral blood. These TCRs come from a man in his forties or fifties with acute or convalescent COVID-19.

V and J are TRBV28 and TRBJ2-3; D possibly corresponds to TRBD2 (5 bases). Germline lookup yields CDR1 MDHEN and CDR2 SYDVKM. Between the trimmed V and J ends, which lost 3 bases and 5 bases, there was a span of 12 bases. The CDR3 is 14 amino acids. CDR3 loop: CASSFPGIQDTQYF. The CDR3, as DNA: TGTGCCAGCAGTTTTCCGGGGATTCAAGATACGCAGTATTTT.

The V gene is TRBV19, the J gene TRBJ2-5; 8 bases map to TRBD1. The CDR3 totals 13 residues. Germline-derived CDR1 and CDR2 are LNHDA and SQIVND (reference sequence). J lost 4 bases, V lost 2 bases, and 0 bases had no gene match. The CDR3 sequence: CASSITGGETQYF. CDR3 nucleotides: TGTGCCAGTAGTATAACAGGGGGAGAGACCCAGTACTTC.

The J gene is TRBJ2-1, the V gene TRBV6-2 or TRBV6-3, with D tentatively TRBD2 (5 bases). The CDR3 has 20 residues. CDR1 is MNHEY, CDR2 SVGEGT, per germline. The V end was cut by 0 bases, the J end by 2 bases, with 23 bases between. In nucleotides, the CDR3 is TGTGCCAGCAGTTACTCGAAGGGAGAGCTAGCAATCACCACCTACAATGAGCAGTTCTTC. Amino acid sequence: CASSYSKGELAITTYNEQFF.

This chain connects TRBV9 to TRBJ2-2, with D tentatively TRBD1 (6 bases). Germline CDR1 reads SGDLS; CDR2 reads YYNGEE. The CDR3 contains 16 residues. V was cut by 3 bases and J by 2 bases, with 14 bases left in between. CDR3 in DNA: TGTGCCAGCAGCGCCACCGGGACAACTAACACCGGGGAGCTGTTTTTT. This translates into CASSATGTTNTGELFF. The entire variable domain, with the rest obtained from reference TRBV9 and TRBJ2-2, is as follows: DSGVTQTPKHLITATGQRVTLRCSPRSGDLSVYWYQQSLDQGLQFLIQYYNGEERAKGNILERFSAQQFPDLHSELNLSSLELGDSALYFCASSATGTTNTGELFFGEGSRLTVL.

V usage is TRBV11-3 and J usage is TRBJ2-1; D remains unclear. Trimming removed 2 bases from V and 7 bases from J, with 6 bases in between. This CDR3 contains 12 residues. Per germline, CDR1 SGHNT and CDR2 YENEEA. CDR3: CASSLSTNEQFF. The CDR3 DNA sequence: TGTGCCAGCAGCTTAAGCACTAATGAGCAGTTCTTC.

J is TRBJ1-5 and V is TRBV6-6; D not certain. V was clipped by 0 bases and J by 9 bases, with 9 bases between them. This CDR3 contains 13 residues. CDR1 MNHNY and CDR2 SVGAGI come from the germline V gene (reference sequence). This CDR3 is CASSYSPRGPQHF. Written as DNA, the CDR3 is TGTGCCAGCAGTTACTCCCCCCGGGGGCCCCAGCATTTT.

V and J are TRBV18 and TRBJ2-3; 13 nucleotides line up with TRBD2. Germline V gives CDR1 KGHSH, CDR2 LQKENI. The V and J ends lost 2 bases and 5 bases, in that order; junction bases with no gene match: 4. The CDR3 contains 16 residues. Here the CDR3 reads CASSPTSGGAGDTQYF. The CDR3 nucleotides are TGTGCCAGCTCACCAACTAGCGGGGGGGCCGGAGATACGCAGTATTTT.

In its sample, this clone was seen a few times. The chain uses TRBV5-4 and TRBJ1-2, with a weak D call TRBD1 (5 bases). Germline-derived CDR1 and CDR2 are SGHNT and YYREEE (reference sequence). V lost 4 bases and J 2 bases, leaving 12 bases between the germline ends. The length of the CDR3 is 14 residues. The CDR3 nucleotides are TGTGCCAGCAGCCGGGACGGGGGGAACTATGGCTACACCTTC. This codes for CASSRDGGNYGYTF. Filled out from reference TRBV5-4 and TRBJ1-2, the complete variable domain reads ETGVTQSPTHLIKTRGQQVTLRCSSQSGHNTVSWYQQALGQGPQFIFQYYREEENGRGNFPPRFSGLQFPNYSSELNVNALELDDSALYLCASSRDGGNYGYTFGSGTRLTVV.